This TCR beta chain emerged from a study of blood T cells in healthy people across ages. General study points: Since the PBMCs were unsorted, naive and antigen-experienced cells could not be conclusively compared.

The table lists this clonotype with a few counts. Its target is unknown. Germline CDR1 reads SGHVS; CDR2 reads FQNEAQ. The length of the CDR3 is 14 residues. V lost 4 bases and J lost 4, with 11 bases in between. PBMCs, at least 7 million per sample, were isolated. Every sample gave at least 5 micrograms of total RNA when it was extracted. A second PCR of about 6 to 11 cycles used a sample-barcoded 5' primer and a J-beta primer mix. Each CDR3 protein gets one entry after TCRdb re-called the 5' RACE reads with MiXCR. The sample includes around 1.1 million distinct CDR3 sequences, about two fifths of them seen just once.

The origin of this receptor is a young man in good health. Sequencing used blood. The chain joins TRBV7-8 to TRBJ1-5; D possibly corresponds to TRBD1 (6 bases). CDR3 region: CASSSGQLNQPQHF. The CDR3 bases are TGTGCCAGCAGCTCAGGACAGCTAAATCAGCCCCAGCATTTT.